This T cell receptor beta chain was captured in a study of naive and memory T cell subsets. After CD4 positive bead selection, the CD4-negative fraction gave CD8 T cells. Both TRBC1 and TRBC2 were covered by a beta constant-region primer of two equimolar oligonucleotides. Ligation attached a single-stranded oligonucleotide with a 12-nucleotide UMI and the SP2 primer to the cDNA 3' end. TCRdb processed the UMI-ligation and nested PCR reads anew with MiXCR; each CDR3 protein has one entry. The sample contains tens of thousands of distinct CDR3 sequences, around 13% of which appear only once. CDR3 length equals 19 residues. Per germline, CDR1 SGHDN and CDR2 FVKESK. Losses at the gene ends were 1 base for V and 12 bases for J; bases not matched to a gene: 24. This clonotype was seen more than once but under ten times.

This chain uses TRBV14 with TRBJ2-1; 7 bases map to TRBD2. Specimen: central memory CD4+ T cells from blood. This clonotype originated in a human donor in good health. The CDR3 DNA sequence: TGTGCCAGCAGCCAAGTGCCGATAAAAGCGGGACGCTTCCCTTTGGGGCAGTTCTTC. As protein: CASSQVPIKAGRFPLGQFF.